This T cell receptor (beta chain) was found in a study of blood T cell repertoires in COVID-19. This clone is a singleton in its sample. Here immunoSEQ multiplex PCR was the method, and the copy in TCRdb shows in-frame clones only, minus some. The table lists about 310,000 clones, roughly 88% of them singletons, with 2.2% in the top ten. This CDR3 contains 14 residues. Germline V CDR1 and CDR2: MNHEY, SMNVEV (reference sequence). V shed 9 bases, J shed 1 base, and the junction held 5 bases outside the gene matches. The rearrangement uses TRBV27 and TRBJ1-5, with TRBD1 matching 8 bases. The receptor's source is a young man who had recovered from COVID-19. Sequencing input: PBMCs or T cells enriched from blood (not recorded which). CDR3 nucleotides: TGTGCCAGTAGGACAGGGATAAGCAATCAGCCCCAGCATTTT. Translation gives CASRTGISNQPQHF.